One and the same sample provided the 26 T cell receptor beta chains below, sequenced in a study of CD8 T cells in Susac syndrome (dated by TCRdb to the late 2010s). Receptor amplification or capture employed the immunoSEQ multiplex PCR assay. RNA was extracted with the RNeasy kit and about 0.5 to 1 ug was reverse transcribed using random hexamers. The raw public reads went through TCRdb reprocessing: fastp at Q25, MiXCR clone calling, in-frame beta chains kept. Under each unique CDR3 protein, matching rows form one entry showing the most common genes and DNA. This sample lists about 200,000 distinct CDR3 sequences; 90% to 95% were detected once. 0.093% of the sample is in the top ten clones. Input material: CD4+ T cells from PBMCs. All receptors derive from a human donor with multiple sclerosis.

The V gene is TRBV11-2, the J gene TRBJ2-3, with 9 nucleotides matching TRBD1. J was trimmed by 3 bases and V by 3 bases; bases with no gene match: 1. This CDR3 comprises 14 residues. In germline, CDR1 is SGHAT, CDR2 FQNNGV. This CDR3 reads CASSLDRGTDTQYF. CDR3 nucleotide sequence: TGTGCCAGCAGCTTGGACAGGGGTACAGATACGCAGTATTTT.

This sequence joins TRBV9 and TRBJ1-1; 10 bases are shared with TRBD1. The V gene's germline CDR1 is SGDLS and CDR2 YYNGEE. This CDR3 region has 15 residues. Losses at the gene ends were 4 bases for V and 3 bases for J; bases not matched to a gene: 6. The CDR3 nucleotides read TGTGCCAGCAGCCGATTTGGGACAGGGGACACTGAAGCTTTCTTT. It yields the protein CASSRFGTGDTEAFF.

This chain joins TRBV3-1 and TRBJ2-3; D could derive from TRBD1 or TRBD2 (6 bases each). Between the trimmed V and J ends, which lost 3 bases and 3 bases, there was a span of 16 bases. This CDR3 comprises 16 residues. Germline V gene sequence: CDR1 LGHDT, CDR2 YNNKEL (reference sequence). CDR3: CASSHARLGGTDTQYF. CDR3 in DNA: TGTGCCAGCAGCCACGCCAGACTAGGGGGGACAGATACGCAGTATTTT.

The chain recombines TRBV29-1 with TRBJ1-4; tentatively, D is TRBD1 (6 bases). CDR1 is SQVTM and CDR2 is ANQGSEA in the germline V gene. V was clipped by 3 bases and J by 6 bases, with 14 bases between them. There are 14 residues in the CDR3. Here the CDR3 reads CSVELGTQDEKLFF. The CDR3 DNA reads TGCAGCGTTGAGTTGGGGACACAGGATGAAAAACTGTTTTTT.

The V call is TRBV29-1, the J call TRBJ1-1; tentatively, D is TRBD1 (6 bases). In germline, CDR1 is SQVTM, CDR2 ANQGSEA. This CDR3 has 12 residues. Trimming shortened V by 8 bases and J by 0 bases, and 10 bases separated the two germline ends. CDR3 in amino acids: CSTRTVNTEAFF. For the CDR3, the DNA is TGCAGCACCCGGACAGTGAACACTGAAGCTTTCTTT.

The gene calls are TRBV18 and TRBJ2-2, with a tentative D call TRBD2 (5 bases). The CDR3 runs to 16 residues. Germline CDR1 KGHSH, CDR2 LQKENI. V was pared by 3 bases and J by 1 base, with 12 bases between. The CDR3 spells CASSPRRELNTGELFF. CDR3 in DNA: TGTGCCAGCTCACCCCGACGGGAATTGAACACCGGGGAGCTGTTTTTT.

The V gene is TRBV29-1, the J gene TRBJ2-5; 7 bases are shared with TRBD2. Germline CDR1 is SQVTM and CDR2 is ANQGSEA. V lost 1 base, J lost 5 bases, and 10 bases stayed unmatched. The CDR3 spans 15 residues. CDR3 sequence: CSVEGSAGDAETQYF. For the CDR3, the DNA is TGCAGCGTTGAAGGTTCCGCGGGAGACGCGGAGACCCAGTACTTC.

The chain combines TRBV27 with TRBJ1-2; D not certain. The CDR3 runs 16 residues. V lost 5 bases and J lost 0, with 16 bases in between. CDR1 and CDR2 from the germline V gene are MNHEY and SMNVEV (reference sequence). DNA for the CDR3: TGTGCCAGCAGTCGACTGGTTGGACCAGCTAACTATGGCTACACCTTC. It encodes CASSRLVGPANYGYTF.

This chain uses TRBV12-3 or TRBV12-4 with TRBJ2-1; D might be TRBD1 or TRBD2, each matching 5 bases. This CDR3 is built from 16 residues. Trimming cost V 2 bases and J 0 bases, with 11 bases left between them. The CDR3 loop is CASSLQAGSSYNEQFF. CDR3 DNA sequence: TGTGCCAGCAGTTTACAAGCAGGGAGCTCCTACAATGAGCAGTTCTTC.

This clonotype was found once. The chain carries TRBV7-6 and TRBJ2-7, with D perhaps matching TRBD2 (6 bases). V dropped 5 bases and J dropped 6 bases, with 20 bases sitting between them. From germline, CDR1 is SGHVS and CDR2 FNYEAQ. CDR3 size: 15 residues. CDR3 in amino acids: CASSDSWGSGGEQYF. DNA of the CDR3: TGTGCCAGCAGCGATTCGTGGGGCTCCGGGGGCGAGCAGTACTTC.

The chain carries TRBV24-1 and TRBJ2-1, with D maybe TRBD2 (6 bases). Between the trimmed V and J ends, which lost 9 bases and 6 bases, there was a span of 14 bases. The length of the CDR3 is 13 residues. Germline V gene sequence: CDR1 KGHDR, CDR2 SFDVKD. The CDR3 DNA reads as TGTGCCACCCAGGCGGGGACGCCCAATGAGCAGTTCTTC. It encodes CATQAGTPNEQFF.

The gene calls are TRBV9 and TRBJ2-5; D gene uncertain. This CDR3 spans 14 amino acids. V lost 4 bases and J lost 5, with 15 bases in between. The V gene's germline CDR1 is SGDLS and CDR2 YYNGEE. DNA of the CDR3: TGTGCCAGCAGCACCCTGCCCGGACGGGAGACCCAGTACTTC. This sequence encodes CASSTLPGRETQYF. Full variable domain (rest looked up from reference TRBV9 and TRBJ2-5): DSGVTQTPKHLITATGQRVTLRCSPRSGDLSVYWYQQSLDQGLQFLIQYYNGEERAKGNILERFSAQQFPDLHSELNLSSLELGDSALYFCASSTLPGRETQYFGPGTRLLVL.

This clonotype was counted a few times. The chain recombines TRBV28 with TRBJ2-7, with D unresolved. V dropped 5 bases and J dropped 3 bases, with 8 bases sitting between them. The germline CDR1 and CDR2 sequences are MDHEN and SYDVKM. The CDR3 totals 12 residues. The CDR3 coding sequence is TGTGCCAGCAGTACGGGTTACTACGAGCAGTACTTC. Amino acid sequence: CASSTGYYEQYF.

This sequence joins TRBV20-1 and TRBJ2-7; 15 nucleotides agree with TRBD2. The ends lost 3 bases at V and 7 bases at J; junction bases unmatched: 7. Per germline, CDR1 DFQATT and CDR2 SNEGSKA (reference sequence). The CDR3 runs 15 residues. CDR3 DNA: TGCAGTGCTAGTGGACTAGCGGGAGGGCCTGGTGAGCAGTACTTC. Its translation: CSASGLAGGPGEQYF.

The rearrangement joins TRBV30 to TRBJ2-2; D gene ambiguous. The germline gives CDR1 GTSNPN, CDR2 SVGIG (reference sequence). The ends were cut back, 0 bases at V and 1 base at J, with 9 bases in the middle. CDR3 length: 15 residues. This chain's CDR3 is CAWSVIPGNTGELFF. The DNA of the CDR3 is TGTGCCTGGAGTGTTATTCCAGGGAACACCGGGGAGCTGTTTTTT. Complete variable domain (other parts from reference TRBV30 and TRBJ2-2): SQTIHQWPATLVQPVGSPLSLECTVEGTSNPNLYWYRQAAGRGLQLLFYSVGIGQISSEVPQNLSASRPQDRQFILSSKKLLLSDSGFYLCAWSVIPGNTGELFFGEGSRLTVL.

This clonotype has a handful of counts. V usage is TRBV27 and J usage is TRBJ2-7; 12 nucleotides line up with TRBD1. CDR1 and CDR2 from the germline V gene are MNHEY and SMNVEV (reference sequence). This CDR3 has 15 amino acids. The V and J ends lost 3 bases and 2 bases, in that order; junction bases with no gene match: 2. CDR3 sequence (DNA): TGTGCCAGCAGTTTGGGACAGGGGGCGACCTACGAGCAGTACTTC. Residues: CASSLGQGATYEQYF.

The J gene is TRBJ1-5, the V gene TRBV15; D not resolved. V lost 0 bases and J lost 3, with 6 bases in between. Germline V CDR1 and CDR2: LNHNV, YYDKDF (reference sequence). The CDR3 spans 14 residues. For the CDR3, the DNA is TGTGCCACCAGCAGAGAAGGGAACAATCAGCCCCAGCATTTT. Translated: CATSREGNNQPQHF. Variable domain in full (rest from reference TRBV15 and TRBJ1-5): DAMVIQNPRYQVTQFGKPVTLSCSQTLNHNVMYWYQQKSSQAPKLLFHYYDKDFNNEADTPDNFQSRRPNTSFCFLDIRSPGLGDTAMYLCATSREGNNQPQHFGDGTRLSIL.

The J gene is TRBJ1-5, the V gene TRBV12-3 or TRBV12-4; 9 nucleotides match TRBD1. The length of the CDR3 is 18 residues. V shed 2 bases and J 0 bases; nucleotides not matched to a gene: 8. This CDR3 is CASSLSGTGTYSNQPQHF. In DNA form, the CDR3 reads TGTGCCAGCAGTTTATCCGGGACAGGGACATATAGCAATCAGCCCCAGCATTTT.

V gene TRBV27 combines with J gene TRBJ2-5; D uncertain. Germline values: CDR1 MNHEY, CDR2 SMNVEV (reference sequence). V dropped 5 bases and J dropped 0 bases, with 13 bases sitting between them. CDR3 length equals 15 residues. For the CDR3, the DNA is TGTGCCAGCAGTCCCTCCCCGCCGTACCAAGAGACCCAGTACTTC. This sequence encodes CASSPSPPYQETQYF.

CDR3 sequence (DNA): TGTGCCAGCAGCCAAGATCCGACCGGGGAGCTGTTTTTT. Its protein product is CASSQDPTGELFF. The rearrangement links TRBV3-1 to TRBJ2-2, with D unresolved. The V end lost 0 bases, the J end lost 5 bases, and 4 bases lay between the germline ends. CDR3 length equals 13 residues. CDR1 is LGHDT, CDR2 YNNKEL, per germline (reference sequence).

This chain links TRBV20-1 with TRBJ1-1; D is perhaps TRBD1 (5 bases). CDR1 and CDR2 (germline): DFQATT, SNEGSKA (reference sequence). The CDR3 has 14 residues. The V end lost 3 bases, the J end lost 0 bases, and 11 bases lay between the germline ends. Here the CDR3 DNA reads TGCAGTGCTAGGCCGACAGCATTGAACACTGAAGCTTTCTTT. Encoded protein: CSARPTALNTEAFF.

The chain recombines TRBV12-3 or TRBV12-4 with TRBJ1-5, with D unclear. This CDR3 region has 13 residues. The germline V and J ends were trimmed by 3 bases and 6 bases, with 9 bases remaining between them. CDR3 in DNA: TGTGCCAGCAGTTTTACGCCCTCTCAGCCCCAGCATTTT. This codes for CASSFTPSQPQHF.

The V and J genes are TRBV20-1 and TRBJ2-1; 11 nucleotides match TRBD1. Germline-derived CDR1 and CDR2 are DFQATT and SNEGSKA (reference sequence). The V and J ends lost 6 bases and 7 bases, in that order; junction bases with no gene match: 8. This CDR3 spans 14 amino acids. DNA for the CDR3: TGCAGTGCCCCGGACAGGGGGCGAGCAAATGAGCAGTTCTTC. Translated: CSAPDRGRANEQFF.

This clonotype is a singleton in its sample. The rearrangement uses TRBV6-2 or TRBV6-3 and TRBJ1-5; D ambiguous. The CDR3 covers 14 residues. The germline V and J ends were trimmed by 6 bases and 11 bases, with 20 bases remaining between them. CDR1 and CDR2 (germline): MNHEY, SVGEGT. The CDR3 reads CASRGAGQPATQHF. The CDR3 nucleotides read TGTGCCAGCAGGGGTGCCGGGCAACCTGCCACCCAGCATTTT.

This chain joins TRBV30 and TRBJ2-7; D possibly corresponds to TRBD1 (6 bases). Trimming cost V 7 bases and J 7 bases, with 29 bases left between them. Germline V gene lookup returns CDR1 GTSNPN and CDR2 SVGIG (reference sequence). This CDR3 is 16 amino acids long. The CDR3 region is CASKMPGRDTENEQYF. CDR3 nucleotides: TGTGCCTCGAAGATGCCGGGTCGGGACACAGAGAATGAGCAGTACTTC.

The rearrangement links TRBV20-1 to TRBJ1-5; D not certain. CDR1 DFQATT and CDR2 SNEGSKA come from the germline V gene (reference sequence). The CDR3 consists of 14 residues. Trimming took off 0 bases at V and 2 bases at J, with 8 bases between the two ends. CDR3 protein: CSARDSEGNQPQHF. In DNA, the CDR3 is TGCAGTGCTAGAGACAGTGAAGGCAATCAGCCCCAGCATTTT.